The rows below give T cell receptor beta chains drawn from one sample of a study of naive and memory T cell subsets. MiXCR, applied by TCRdb to the UMI-ligation and nested PCR reads, yields one record per CDR3 protein. Altogether around 160,000 distinct CDR3 sequences are present, 22% being singletons, with the ten largest covering 0.11%. Sequencing was performed on naive CD4+ T cells from blood. The receptors stem from a human donor in good health. CDR3s include the opening cysteine and the closing phenylalanine or tryptophan. Fields, in order: D gene, J gene, clone size, V gene, CDR3 DNA, CDR3 protein. A D gene is named only where the DNA matches it firmly. The listing skips clone size in some rows; elsewhere it reads once, few, many or a size class.

d_gene: TRBD1
j_gene: TRBJ1-6
abundance: .
v_gene: TRBV24-1
CDR3nt: TGTGCCACCAGTGACCGGATGGGACAGGGGGGCTCACCCCTCCACTTT
CDR3aa: CATSDRMGQGGSPLHF

d_gene: .
j_gene: TRBJ2-1
abundance: .
v_gene: TRBV12-3/TRBV12-4
CDR3nt: TGTGCCAGCAGTTTGAGACTTATCTCCTACAATGAGCAGTTCTTC
CDR3aa: CASSLRLISYNEQFF

d_gene: .
j_gene: TRBJ1-6
abundance: .
v_gene: TRBV6-5
CDR3nt: TGTGCCAGCAGTTACTCGGGCAGAAGAAATTCACCCCTCCACTTT
CDR3aa: CASSYSGRRNSPLHF

d_gene: .
j_gene: TRBJ2-3
abundance: .
v_gene: TRBV6-1
CDR3nt: TGTGCCAGCAGGGAAGGGCCTTCCACAGATACGCAGTATTTT
CDR3aa: CASREGPSTDTQYF

d_gene: .
j_gene: TRBJ2-7
abundance: .
v_gene: TRBV7-2
CDR3nt: TGTGCCAGCAGCTCCCAAATCTACGAGCAGTACTTC
CDR3aa: CASSSQIYEQYF

d_gene: .
j_gene: TRBJ2-4
abundance: few
v_gene: TRBV5-1
CDR3nt: TGCGCCAGCAGCTTTCCTAACAGGGAACTAGCCAAAAACATTCAGTACTTC
CDR3aa: CASSFPNRELAKNIQYF

d_gene: .
j_gene: TRBJ2-1
abundance: .
v_gene: TRBV19
CDR3nt: TGTGCCAGTAGTCTGCCAAACCGACGAACTGGCTACTCTGAGCAGTTCTTC
CDR3aa: CASSLPNRRTGYSEQFF

d_gene: .
j_gene: TRBJ2-7
abundance: many
v_gene: TRBV20-1
CDR3nt: TGCAGTGCTTTCAAAAGCCTAACCCTAGCCCACTACGAGCAGTACTTC
CDR3aa: CSAFKSLTLAHYEQYF

d_gene: .
j_gene: TRBJ2-1
abundance: many
v_gene: TRBV20-1
CDR3nt: TGCAGTGCCGACGGACCTTCGAGCTCCTACAATGAGCAGTTCTTC
CDR3aa: CSADGPSSSYNEQFF

d_gene: TRBD1
j_gene: TRBJ1-1
abundance: many
v_gene: TRBV9
CDR3nt: TGTGCCAGCAGCGTAGTACCGGGACAGGGGGGAGCTTTCTTT
CDR3aa: CASSVVPGQGGAFF

d_gene: .
j_gene: TRBJ2-7
abundance: few
v_gene: TRBV2
CDR3nt: TGTGCCAGCAGTGATAGCAACCACGAGCAGTACTTC
CDR3aa: CASSDSNHEQYF

d_gene: .
j_gene: TRBJ1-2
abundance: .
v_gene: TRBV7-2
CDR3nt: TGTGCCAGCAGCTTAGGGTGGACAAATCTCTATGGCTACACCTTC
CDR3aa: CASSLGWTNLYGYTF

d_gene: .
j_gene: TRBJ2-4
abundance: .
v_gene: TRBV18
CDR3nt: TGTGCCAGCTCACCAAGGGGTGCCAAAAACATTCAGTACTTC
CDR3aa: CASSPRGAKNIQYF

d_gene: .
j_gene: TRBJ2-2
abundance: .
v_gene: TRBV6-5
CDR3nt: TGTGCCAGCAGTTACTCTTCGGGACCTCCGAACACCGGGGAGCTGTTTTTT
CDR3aa: CASSYSSGPPNTGELFF

d_gene: TRBD2
j_gene: TRBJ2-1
abundance: few
v_gene: TRBV5-1
CDR3nt: TGCGCCAGCAGCTCCCTTAGCACTAGCGACACCAATGAGCAGTTCTTC
CDR3aa: CASSSLSTSDTNEQFF

d_gene: .
j_gene: TRBJ1-1
abundance: .
v_gene: TRBV7-2
CDR3nt: TGTGCCAGCAGCTTTACGGGTAAGACTGAAGCTTTCTTT
CDR3aa: CASSFTGKTEAFF

d_gene: .
j_gene: TRBJ1-2
abundance: .
v_gene: TRBV4-1
CDR3nt: TGCGCCAGCAGCCAAGACCGGACAGAGTATGGCTACACCTTC
CDR3aa: CASSQDRTEYGYTF

d_gene: .
j_gene: TRBJ1-1
abundance: .
v_gene: TRBV12-3/TRBV12-4
CDR3nt: TGTGCCAGCAGTTTTGGCACCCTGAACACTGAAGCTTTCTTT
CDR3aa: CASSFGTLNTEAFF

d_gene: .
j_gene: TRBJ2-1
abundance: few
v_gene: TRBV5-1
CDR3nt: TGCGCCAGCAGCCAAACTAGGGTGGGGCATGAGGAGCAGTTCTTC
CDR3aa: CASSQTRVGHEEQFF

d_gene: TRBD1
j_gene: TRBJ1-1
abundance: few
v_gene: TRBV5-1
CDR3nt: TGCGCCAGCAGCTTAGGACAGGGGAATGATGAAGCTTTCTTT
CDR3aa: CASSLGQGNDEAFF

d_gene: .
j_gene: TRBJ2-7
abundance: few
v_gene: TRBV12-3/TRBV12-4
CDR3nt: TGTGCCAGCAGTTCGAGGGTTCTCCACGAGCAGTACTTC
CDR3aa: CASSSRVLHEQYF

d_gene: .
j_gene: TRBJ2-7
abundance: .
v_gene: TRBV6-5
CDR3nt: TGTGCCAGCAGTTACTCGATTGCCCACGCCCGGTCCCACGAGCAGTACTTC
CDR3aa: CASSYSIAHARSHEQYF